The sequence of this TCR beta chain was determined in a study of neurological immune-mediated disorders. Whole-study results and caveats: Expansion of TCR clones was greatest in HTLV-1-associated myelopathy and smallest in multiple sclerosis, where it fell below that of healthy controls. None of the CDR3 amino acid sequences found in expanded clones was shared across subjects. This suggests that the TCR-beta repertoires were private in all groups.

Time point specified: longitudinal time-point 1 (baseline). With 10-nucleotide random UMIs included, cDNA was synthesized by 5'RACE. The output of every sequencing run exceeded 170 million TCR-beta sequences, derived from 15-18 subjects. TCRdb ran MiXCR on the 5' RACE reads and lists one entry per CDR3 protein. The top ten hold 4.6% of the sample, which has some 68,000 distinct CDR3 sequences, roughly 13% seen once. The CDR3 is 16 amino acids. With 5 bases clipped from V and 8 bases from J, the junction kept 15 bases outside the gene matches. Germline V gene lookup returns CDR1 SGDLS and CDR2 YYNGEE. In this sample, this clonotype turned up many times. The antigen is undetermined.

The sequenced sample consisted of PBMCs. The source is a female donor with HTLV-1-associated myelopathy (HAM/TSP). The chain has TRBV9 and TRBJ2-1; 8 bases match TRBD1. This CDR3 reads CASSFGGQGYGDEQFF. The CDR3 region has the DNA TGTGCCAGCAGTTTTGGTGGACAGGGTTACGGGGATGAGCAGTTCTTC.